The TCR beta chain described here comes from a study of OX40 agonist ivuxolimab in advanced cancers. Across the whole study: Those treated in dose escalation had hepatocellular carcinoma, melanoma, renal cell cancer or head and neck cancer.

As concerns this clone: The antigen is undetermined.

Study-level results: On average, a greater number of expanded clones characterised CD8+ T cells relative to CD4+.

Only in-frame clones appear in the TCRdb table, and some are missing; sequencing was by immunoSEQ multiplex PCR. The sample carries about 55,000 clones, 88% recorded once. The receptor comes from an adult with an advanced solid tumor such as melanoma, head and neck, liver or kidney cancer. The source was CD4+ or CD8+ T cells sorted from blood, collected in a trial of the OX40 agonist ivuxolimab.

The CDR3 DNA sequence: TGTGCCAGCAGCCGGAGCACCGGGGAGCTGTTTTTT. Its protein product is CASSRSTGELFF. V gene TRBV11-3 combines with J gene TRBJ2-2; D not resolved. Per the germline V gene, CDR1 is SGHNT and CDR2 is YENEEA. V shed 5 bases and J shed 4 bases, with 5 bases lying between them. The CDR3 is made up of 12 amino acids.